The 13 T cell receptor beta chains below were found in one sample sequenced in a study of shared clonotypes between healthy human individuals. Method: immunoSEQ multiplex PCR; TCRdb's copy keeps in-frame clones and lacks some. The repertoire holds about 480,000 clones, with 79% as singletons. Sequencing was carried out using PBMCs. Receptors originate from a woman in her thirties or forties in good health. Some clones in this sample may be carry-over from other donors' samples.

The sample holds one count of this clone. This chain links TRBV30 with TRBJ2-3, with a tentative D call TRBD1 (5 bases). V was shortened by 0 bases and J by 2 bases, with 12 bases between the two germline ends. Looked up from germline, CDR1 is GTSNPN and CDR2 is SVGIG (reference sequence). CDR3 length equals 15 residues. The CDR3 reads CAWSVPRADTDTQYF. CDR3 DNA: TGTGCCTGGAGTGTTCCCAGGGCGGACACAGATACGCAGTATTTT.

In regard to this clone: This likely came from a read error, as a far larger clone is one base away. Other DNA sequences within the sample encode an identical CDR3. V and J are TRBV4-2 and TRBJ2-2; tentative D call: TRBD1 (5 bases). CDR1 is LGHNA and CDR2 is YNFKEQ in the germline V gene. The CDR3 extends over 15 amino acids. The CDR3 region has the DNA TGTGCTAGCAGCGCATCAGGACAGAACACCGGGGAGCTGTTTTTT. Protein: CASSASGQNTGELFF.

V gene TRBV2 combines with J gene TRBJ1-4, with 7 positions matching TRBD1. The CDR3 loop spans 14 amino acids. Trimming took 6 bases from V and 4 from J; bases not matched to a gene: 5. The germline gives CDR1 SNHLY, CDR2 FYNNEI. The CDR3 DNA reads as TGTGCCAGCAGAAAGACAGGGCTTAATGAAAAACTGTTTTTT. Its protein is CASRKTGLNEKLFF.

V is TRBV15 and J is TRBJ2-2; weak D call: TRBD1 (6 bases). Germline CDR1 LNHNV, CDR2 YYDKDF (reference sequence). Trimming pared 0 bases from V and 8 bases from J, leaving 13 bases between. The CDR3 contains 15 residues. This chain's CDR3 is CATSRDFRGGGELFF. The CDR3 DNA reads as TGTGCCACCAGCAGAGATTTCAGGGGCGGTGGGGAGCTGTTTTTT.

Ten or more counts support this clone. The V gene is TRBV25-1, the J gene TRBJ2-7; 10 bases are shared with TRBD1. In germline, CDR1 is MGHDK, CDR2 SYGVNS. The CDR3 is 17 amino acids. The V and J ends lost 2 bases and 3 bases, in that order; junction bases with no gene match: 10. CDR3 sequence: CASSEMGTGEISYEQYF. CDR3 DNA sequence: TGTGCCAGCAGTGAAATGGGGACAGGGGAAATAAGCTACGAGCAGTACTTC.

Of note for this clone: A much larger clonotype is one base distant, so this may be a read error. Other DNA sequences from this sample encode an identical CDR3 as well. The V and J genes are TRBV5-8 and TRBJ2-7; D might be TRBD1 (5 bases). CDR1 and CDR2 from the germline V gene are SGHTS and YDEGEE. The CDR3 sequence is 11 residues long. Trimming pared 4 bases from V and 3 bases from J, leaving 5 bases between. CDR3 in DNA: TGTGCCAGCAGCAGGGGCTACGAGCAGTACTTC. This gives the protein CASSRGYEQYF.

Turning to this clone: This clone may be a read error of a much larger clone one base away. The same CDR3 also results from other DNA sequences found in this sample. The gene calls are TRBV14 and TRBJ1-5; possibly TRBD1 for D (6 bases). CDR3 length equals 17 residues. Germline CDR1 SGHDN, CDR2 FVKESK. The CDR3 here is CASSQGGGGSGVQPQHF. The CDR3 DNA follows: TGCGCCAGCAGCCAGGGAGGAGGGGGTTCAGGGGTTCAGCCCCAGCATTTT.

This chain uses TRBV5-1 with TRBJ1-1; the D gene is possibly TRBD1 (6 bases). The length of the CDR3 is 13 residues. Trimming stripped 4 bases from V and 1 base from J, with 8 bases between. Germline CDR1 and CDR2: SGHRS and YFSETQ. The CDR3 loop is CASSTTGNTEAFF. The CDR3 DNA reads TGCGCCAGCAGCACGACAGGGAACACTGAAGCTTTCTTT.

The rearrangement uses TRBV11-2 and TRBJ1-1; 7 nucleotides line up with TRBD1. The junction had 2 bases not matched to a gene; V was cut back by 2 bases and J by 5 bases. The CDR3 extends over 13 amino acids. The germline V gene encodes CDR1 SGHAT and CDR2 FQNNGV. CDR3 in DNA: TGTGCCAGCAGCTTACAGGGGGGGACTGAAGCTTTCTTT. Its protein is CASSLQGGTEAFF.

This chain links TRBV11-2 with TRBJ2-7; 9 bases agree with TRBD1. Germline CDR1 reads SGHAT; CDR2 reads FQNNGV. The V and J ends lost 2 bases and 4 bases, in that order; junction bases with no gene match: 6. This CDR3 has 15 amino acids. The chain's CDR3 is CASSLQDRGLYEQYF. DNA for the CDR3: TGTGCCAGCAGCTTACAGGACAGGGGCCTATACGAGCAGTACTTC.

J is TRBJ1-3 and V is TRBV10-3; TRBD1 matches 7 bases. The V segment lost 10 bases and the J segment 2 bases; nucleotides outside the gene matches: 5. This CDR3 is 13 amino acids long. The germline V gene encodes CDR1 ENHRY and CDR2 SYGVKD. CDR3 in DNA: TGTGCCACCAGGGGGGCCACTGGAAACACCATATATTTT. Protein sequence: CATRGATGNTIYF.

For this clone: Different DNA sequences within this sample yield the same CDR3. The chain joins TRBV5-1 to TRBJ2-3, with a possible D match to TRBD2 (5 bases). In germline, CDR1 is SGHRS, CDR2 YFSETQ. This CDR3 is 13 amino acids long. Trimming shortened V by 0 bases and J by 4 bases, and 6 bases separated the two germline ends. The DNA of the CDR3 is TGCGCCAGCAGCTTGGTGGAGGCAGATACGCAGTATTTT. Translating it yields CASSLVEADTQYF.

The chain is built from TRBV5-1 and TRBJ1-2; D unclear. Trimming stripped 0 bases from V and 8 bases from J, with 8 bases between. The CDR3 has 12 amino acids. From germline, CDR1 is SGHRS and CDR2 YFSETQ. The CDR3 DNA follows: TGCGCCAGCAGCTTGGAGGCGCGAGGCTACACCTTC. Its translation: CASSLEARGYTF.